A selection of T cell receptor beta chains follows, all from one sample in a study of CD8 T cells in Susac syndrome. TCRdb recomputed calls from the immunoSEQ multiplex PCR reads with MiXCR, one row per CDR3 protein. The sample lists roughly 200,000 distinct CDR3 sequences; approximately 95% were seen once. The sequenced material came from CD4+ T cells from PBMCs. The receptors come from a human donor in good health. CDR3s include the opening cysteine and the closing phenylalanine or tryptophan. Fields, in order: V gene, D gene, J gene, clone size, CDR3 protein, CDR3 DNA. A D gene is named only where the DNA matches it firmly. Clone size is shown for a subset of rows, as once, few, many or a class of expanded clone.

>TRBV6-1|.|TRBJ2-5|once
CASGPGAETQYF
TGTGCCAGCGGCCCAGGGGCAGAGACCCAGTACTTC
>TRBV28|TRBD1|TRBJ1-5|.
CASTLRGLGNQPQHF
TGTGCCAGCACCTTGAGGGGGCTCGGCAATCAGCCCCAGCATTTT
>TRBV29-1|.|TRBJ2-1|.
CSVSSPGAYNEQFF
TGCAGCGTTTCCTCCCCCGGGGCCTACAATGAGCAGTTCTTC
>TRBV6-2/TRBV6-3|.|TRBJ2-5|.
CASSYSTRVQETQYF
TGTGCCAGCAGTTACTCGACCAGGGTACAAGAGACCCAGTACTTC
>TRBV7-2|TRBD2|TRBJ2-5|.
CASNFGGGYQETQYF
TGTGCCAGCAATTTTGGCGGGGGTTACCAAGAGACCCAGTACTTC
>TRBV3-1|TRBD2|TRBJ2-3|.
CASSQARSGGDTQYF
TGTGCCAGCAGCCAAGCCCGTAGCGGGGGAGATACGCAGTATTTT
>TRBV23-1|.|TRBJ1-5|.
CASSLPWRIGQPQHF
TGCGCCAGCAGTCTCCCCTGGAGGATCGGGCAGCCCCAGCATTTT
>TRBV4-1|.|TRBJ2-1|.
CASSQVLRGELFF
TGCGCCAGCAGCCAAGTTCTGCGGGGAGAGCTCTTCTTC
>TRBV18|TRBD1|TRBJ2-5|.
CASSPLDRAEETQYF
TGTGCCAGCTCACCACTGGACAGGGCCGAAGAGACCCAGTACTTC
>TRBV27|TRBD1|TRBJ2-7|once
CASRRLGQGHEQYF
TGTGCCAGCAGGCGATTAGGACAGGGCCACGAGCAGTACTTC
>TRBV18|.|TRBJ2-7|.
CASSLGDDYEQYF
TGTGCCAGCTCACTTGGGGACGACTACGAGCAGTACTTC
>TRBV18|.|TRBJ1-2|.
CASSPRQEFSNYGYTF
TGTGCCAGCTCACCAAGGCAGGAATTTTCTAACTATGGCTACACCTTC
>TRBV27|.|TRBJ2-4|.
CASSFWGPAKNIQYF
TGTGCCAGCAGTTTCTGGGGGCCAGCCAAAAACATTCAGTACTTC
>TRBV3-1|.|TRBJ2-1|.
CASSQPSIGNEQFF
TGTGCCAGCAGCCAACCCTCGATCGGGAATGAGCAGTTCTTC
>TRBV7-9|.|TRBJ2-3|once
CASSLDKSTQYF
TGTGCCAGCAGCTTGGATAAGAGTACGCAGTATTTT
>TRBV24-1|TRBD2|TRBJ2-1|.
CATSDPGLAGYNEQFF
TGTGCCACCAGTGACCCCGGACTAGCGGGGTACAATGAGCAGTTCTTC
>TRBV3-1|.|TRBJ1-6|.
CASSQEQDNSPLHF
TGTGCCAGCAGCCAAGAGCAGGACAATTCACCCCTCCACTTT
>TRBV27|TRBD1|TRBJ1-4|.
CASRGDRGNEKLFF
TGTGCCAGCAGAGGAGACAGGGGTAACGAAAAACTGTTTTTT
>TRBV25-1|.|TRBJ2-2|.
CASSEWPGELFF
TGTGCCAGCAGTGAATGGCCTGGGGAGCTGTTTTTT
>TRBV11-2|TRBD2|TRBJ2-5|.
CASSRGLAGTYQETQYF
TGTGCCAGCAGCAGGGGACTAGCGGGGACGTACCAAGAGACCCAGTACTTC
>TRBV4-3|.|TRBJ2-2|.
CASSQGSAGSTGELFF
TGCGCCAGCAGCCAAGGTTCTGCAGGGTCCACCGGGGAGCTGTTTTTT
>TRBV29-1|.|TRBJ1-1|.
CSVVYTEAFF
TGCAGCGTTGTATACACTGAAGCTTTCTTT
>TRBV20-1|.|TRBJ2-3|.
CSAGVARGLGTDTQYF
TGCAGTGCTGGGGTAGCTAGGGGCCTAGGGACAGATACGCAGTATTTT
>TRBV20-1|.|TRBJ1-2|.
CSARPAGDYGYTF
TGCAGTGCTAGGCCGGCGGGTGACTATGGCTACACCTTC
>TRBV20-1|.|TRBJ1-1|.
CSALRGSVNTEAFF
TGCAGTGCCCTTAGGGGGTCAGTGAACACTGAAGCTTTCTTT
>TRBV6-2/TRBV6-3|.|TRBJ1-6|.
CASSHRNSPLHF
TGTGCCAGCAGTCACAGAAATTCACCCCTCCACTTT
>TRBV30|.|TRBJ1-2|.
CAWSDGEGDYGYTF
TGTGCCTGGAGTGACGGCGAAGGAGATTATGGCTACACCTTC
>TRBV10-3|TRBD1|TRBJ2-6|.
CAISESTGASGANVLTF
TGTGCCATCAGTGAGTCGACAGGGGCCTCTGGGGCCAACGTCCTGACTTTC
>TRBV27|.|TRBJ2-3|.
CASSSNPGRRDDTQYF
TGTGCCAGCAGTTCTAATCCGGGACGACGGGACGATACGCAGTATTTT
>TRBV7-2|TRBD2|TRBJ2-5|.
CASSLASGVQETQYF
TGTGCCAGCAGCTTAGCTAGCGGGGTTCAAGAGACCCAGTACTTC
>TRBV18|.|TRBJ2-5|.
CASSPARRKETQYF
TGTGCCAGCTCACCTGCCAGACGTAAAGAGACCCAGTACTTC
>TRBV14|.|TRBJ1-2|.
CASSQFGGYTF
TGTGCCAGCAGCCAGTTCGGTGGCTACACCTTC
>TRBV7-2|.|TRBJ1-1|few
CASSQQVNTEAFF
TGTGCCAGCAGCCAACAGGTGAACACTGAAGCTTTCTTT
>TRBV12-3/TRBV12-4|.|TRBJ2-1|.
CASRGNMGHEQFF
TGTGCCAGCAGGGGTAACATGGGCCATGAGCAGTTCTTC
>TRBV20-1|TRBD2|TRBJ2-3|.
CSAPGRGNTDTQYF
TGCAGTGCCCCAGGGAGGGGCAACACAGATACGCAGTATTTT